Listed below are T cell receptor beta chains from one sample, sequenced in a study of T-cell memory formation after mild COVID-19. TCRdb itself ran the 5' RACE reads through MiXCR, one entry per CDR3 protein. The sample shows about 170,000 distinct CDR3 sequences, approximately 13% of them seen only once. Sample: PBMCs or a T cell subset sorted from them (not recorded which). Every receptor here comes from a man in his late teens or twenties who had mild COVID-19 (a few samples of this study predate the infection). Cell type and time point are not known. The CDR3 runs from the conserved cysteine through the conserved F or W. The D gene is left open where the match is weak. Rows may omit the clone size; those that give it use once, few, many or a size class.

v_call: TRBV15; d_call: NA; clone_size: NA; j_call: TRBJ1-2; cdr3_nt: TGTGCCACCAGCAGGGCAGGGAACTATGGCTACACCTTC; cdr3_aa: CATSRAGNYGYTF
v_call: TRBV4-2; d_call: NA; clone_size: few; j_call: TRBJ2-7; cdr3_nt: TGTGCCAGCAGCCAAAACCCTTTCGTGGGGTCCTACGAGCAGTACTTC; cdr3_aa: CASSQNPFVGSYEQYF
v_call: TRBV10-2; d_call: NA; clone_size: many; j_call: TRBJ1-2; cdr3_nt: TGCGCCAGCAGTGAGACCTACACACACACCTCATATGGCTACACCTTC; cdr3_aa: CASSETYTHTSYGYTF
v_call: TRBV20-1; d_call: TRBD1; clone_size: few; j_call: TRBJ2-1; cdr3_nt: TGCAGTGCAAGGACAGGCCACAATGAGCAGTTCTTC; cdr3_aa: CSARTGHNEQFF
v_call: TRBV12-3/TRBV12-4; d_call: NA; clone_size: NA; j_call: TRBJ2-2; cdr3_nt: TGTGCCAGCAGTTGGAGGGGGTTTAACACCGGGGAGCTGTTTTTT; cdr3_aa: CASSWRGFNTGELFF
v_call: TRBV7-9; d_call: NA; clone_size: many; j_call: TRBJ1-2; cdr3_nt: TGTGCCAGCAACCTGAACTATGACAGAACTGGCTACACCTTC; cdr3_aa: CASNLNYDRTGYTF
v_call: TRBV4-1; d_call: TRBD1; clone_size: many; j_call: TRBJ2-2; cdr3_nt: TGCGCCAGCAGCCGAGATTTGACAGGGCTTTTCACCGGGGAGCTGTTTTTT; cdr3_aa: CASSRDLTGLFTGELFF
v_call: TRBV7-2; d_call: TRBD2; clone_size: NA; j_call: TRBJ2-2; cdr3_nt: TGTGCCAGCAGCCGAGGAACTAGCGGATACACCGGGGAGCTGTTTTTT; cdr3_aa: CASSRGTSGYTGELFF
v_call: TRBV7-2; d_call: NA; clone_size: NA; j_call: TRBJ1-5; cdr3_nt: TGTGCCAGCAGCCGAGTGGCGGGCGTTTACATTCCCCAGCATTTT; cdr3_aa: CASSRVAGVYIPQHF
v_call: TRBV4-1; d_call: NA; clone_size: NA; j_call: TRBJ2-3; cdr3_nt: TGCGCCAGCAGCCAAGATCTTGGATATACGCAGTATTTT; cdr3_aa: CASSQDLGYTQYF
v_call: TRBV24-1; d_call: TRBD1; clone_size: NA; j_call: TRBJ2-3; cdr3_nt: TGTGCCACCAGTGACCTCCCAGGGGGAGTCTCAGATACGCAGTATTTT; cdr3_aa: CATSDLPGGVSDTQYF
v_call: TRBV7-3; d_call: TRBD1; clone_size: NA; j_call: TRBJ2-1; cdr3_nt: TGTGCCAGCAGCGAAGGGACAGGAGTATACAATGAGCAGTTCTTC; cdr3_aa: CASSEGTGVYNEQFF
v_call: TRBV4-2; d_call: NA; clone_size: many; j_call: TRBJ1-1; cdr3_nt: TGTGCCAGCAGCCATGGAGGGGTTAGTAACACTGAAGCTTTCTTT; cdr3_aa: CASSHGGVSNTEAFF
v_call: TRBV20-1; d_call: NA; clone_size: NA; j_call: TRBJ2-3; cdr3_nt: TGCAGTGCTCCTGGGGGCACAGATACGCAGTATTTT; cdr3_aa: CSAPGGTDTQYF
v_call: TRBV6-5; d_call: NA; clone_size: few; j_call: TRBJ1-6; cdr3_nt: TGTGCCAGCAGTTACCTTGGGGGAAATAATTCACCCCTCCACTTT; cdr3_aa: CASSYLGGNNSPLHF
v_call: TRBV20-1; d_call: TRBD1; clone_size: few; j_call: TRBJ1-2; cdr3_nt: TGCAGTGCTAGAAGGGACAGGGGCGGACTATATGGCTACACCTTC; cdr3_aa: CSARRDRGGLYGYTF
v_call: TRBV25-1; d_call: NA; clone_size: few; j_call: TRBJ2-3; cdr3_nt: TGTGCCAGCAGCCCGGGACTGGGCACAGATACGCAGTATTTT; cdr3_aa: CASSPGLGTDTQYF
v_call: TRBV6-2/TRBV6-3; d_call: NA; clone_size: few; j_call: TRBJ2-2; cdr3_nt: TGTGCCAGCAGTTACCGGATGTTGGGGGAGCTGTTTTTT; cdr3_aa: CASSYRMLGELFF
v_call: TRBV6-2/TRBV6-3; d_call: NA; clone_size: NA; j_call: TRBJ2-5; cdr3_nt: TGTGCCAGCACCTCCTCCGTGGGTAGGAAGGGAGAGACCCAGTACTTC; cdr3_aa: CASTSSVGRKGETQYF
v_call: TRBV11-2; d_call: NA; clone_size: few; j_call: TRBJ2-7; cdr3_nt: TGTGCCAGCAGCTTAGATCCTGGGCCCCATTACGAGCAGTACTTC; cdr3_aa: CASSLDPGPHYEQYF
v_call: TRBV5-4; d_call: TRBD2; clone_size: few; j_call: TRBJ2-1; cdr3_nt: TGTGCCAGCAGCACCGAGCGGGGGGGCCGGAATGAGCAGTTCTTC; cdr3_aa: CASSTERGGRNEQFF
v_call: TRBV18; d_call: NA; clone_size: few; j_call: TRBJ1-1; cdr3_nt: TGTGCCAGCTCACCCGTACGGGACACTGAAGCTTTCTTT; cdr3_aa: CASSPVRDTEAFF
v_call: TRBV11-2; d_call: NA; clone_size: NA; j_call: TRBJ2-2; cdr3_nt: TGTGCCAGCAGCTTAGGAGGGGGCACCGGGGAGCTGTTTTTT; cdr3_aa: CASSLGGGTGELFF
v_call: TRBV28; d_call: NA; clone_size: many; j_call: TRBJ1-5; cdr3_nt: TGTGCCAGCAGTTTACTGGGGATACTACCGCGTCAGCCCCAGCATTTT; cdr3_aa: CASSLLGILPRQPQHF
v_call: TRBV6-5; d_call: NA; clone_size: NA; j_call: TRBJ1-6; cdr3_nt: TGTGCCACGTCCTCTCGGGTTTCACCCCTCCACTTT; cdr3_aa: CATSSRVSPLHF
v_call: TRBV7-2; d_call: NA; clone_size: NA; j_call: TRBJ2-2; cdr3_nt: TGTGCCAGCAGCCCTTTCAGGGAAGGGGAGCTGTTTTTT; cdr3_aa: CASSPFREGELFF
v_call: TRBV6-5; d_call: NA; clone_size: NA; j_call: TRBJ1-3; cdr3_nt: TGTGCCAGCAGTTACTCGCAGGGACTTCCTGGAAACACCATATATTTT; cdr3_aa: CASSYSQGLPGNTIYF
v_call: TRBV11-2; d_call: TRBD1; clone_size: NA; j_call: TRBJ1-1; cdr3_nt: TGTGCCAGCAGCTTACGGCTATTTCGGACAGGGGGAAACACTGAAGCTTTCTTT; cdr3_aa: CASSLRLFRTGGNTEAFF
v_call: TRBV24-1; d_call: TRBD1; clone_size: few; j_call: TRBJ2-1; cdr3_nt: TGTGCCACCAGTGAACGGGGACAGGGGGCTGACTACAATGAGCAGTTCTTC; cdr3_aa: CATSERGQGADYNEQFF
v_call: TRBV5-6; d_call: NA; clone_size: NA; j_call: TRBJ2-3; cdr3_nt: TGTGCCAGCTCTGCAAGGGTAGTCGCAGATACGCAGTATTTT; cdr3_aa: CASSARVVADTQYF
v_call: TRBV20-1; d_call: NA; clone_size: few; j_call: TRBJ1-3; cdr3_nt: TGCAGTGCTATTCGTCTGATTGGAAACACCATATATTTT; cdr3_aa: CSAIRLIGNTIYF
v_call: TRBV7-2; d_call: NA; clone_size: NA; j_call: TRBJ1-1; cdr3_nt: TGTGCCAGCAGCTCTACCCCACCGGGGAAGACTGAAGCTTTCTTT; cdr3_aa: CASSSTPPGKTEAFF
v_call: TRBV20-1; d_call: NA; clone_size: few; j_call: TRBJ2-5; cdr3_nt: TGCAGTGCTGAACGGACAGAGCTGTACCAAGAGACCCAGTACTTC; cdr3_aa: CSAERTELYQETQYF
v_call: TRBV7-3; d_call: TRBD2; clone_size: many; j_call: TRBJ2-1; cdr3_nt: TGTGCCAGCAGCTATAGAGGACTAGCGGGTTTTGGCAATGAGCAGTTCTTC; cdr3_aa: CASSYRGLAGFGNEQFF
v_call: TRBV20-1; d_call: NA; clone_size: few; j_call: TRBJ2-3; cdr3_nt: TGCAGTGCTACTTCCCCCTGGACTAGCACAGATACGCAGTATTTT; cdr3_aa: CSATSPWTSTDTQYF
v_call: TRBV24-1; d_call: NA; clone_size: NA; j_call: TRBJ1-3; cdr3_nt: TGTGCCACCAGTGAGGGAACGACAGGACGCTCTGGAAACACCATATATTTT; cdr3_aa: CATSEGTTGRSGNTIYF